This T cell receptor beta chain was sequenced for a study of OX40 agonist ivuxolimab in advanced cancers. Whole-study results and caveats: Some nonresponders additionally presented with little normalized T-cell clonal expansion. At doses 0.1 to 3.0 mg/kg, CD4+ and CD8+ clones expanded.

Some clones are missing from TCRdb's copy, which holds only in-frame ones; the method was immunoSEQ multiplex PCR. The data show some 87,000 clones, about 93% seen once. The CDR3 loop spans 16 amino acids. Trimming cost V 3 bases and J 2 bases; bases outside gene matches: 9. The germline CDR1 and CDR2 sequences are KGHSH and LQKENI. About this clone: Its antigen is undetermined.

The origin of this receptor is an adult with an advanced solid tumor such as melanoma, head and neck, liver or kidney cancer. The rearrangement links TRBV18 to TRBJ2-5; 7 bases match TRBD2. This sample comprised CD4+ or CD8+ T cells sorted from blood, obtained in a trial of the OX40 agonist ivuxolimab. The DNA for the CDR3 is TGTGCCAGCTCACCGAGGGCTAGCGGTAGTCAAGAGACCCAGTACTTC. Residues: CASSPRASGSQETQYF.